The clone carrying this T cell receptor beta chain was seen a few times. Its specificity is unknown. These data originate in a study of T cells after yellow fever vaccination. 5'RACE template switching generated TCR cDNA, adding a universal primer site and UMIs. Each CDR3 protein gets one entry after TCRdb re-called the 5' RACE reads with MiXCR. The table has hundreds of thousands of distinct CDR3 sequences, roughly an eighth seen once. CDR1 and CDR2 from the germline V gene are ENHRY and SYGVKD. The V gene lost 10 bases and the J gene lost 7 bases, with 20 bases spanning the gap. The CDR3 runs to 14 residues. Study conclusions and caveats: FACS-sorted repertoires could contain abundant clonotypes contaminating from the bulk population. Post-booster repertoires contained most primary-vaccination clones again (around 96% CD4, 88% CD8).

This chain uses TRBV10-3 with TRBJ2-1, with D tentatively TRBD2 (6 bases). The clonotype comes from a man aged 30 to 39 who received the YFV17D yellow fever vaccine. Sequenced material: PBMCs, taken on the day of the yellow fever booster vaccination. CDR3 nucleotides: TGTGCCACCCAATGGGAAGGGAGGTCAAATGAGCAGTTCTTC. As protein: CATQWEGRSNEQFF.